What follows is one TCR beta chain and its context. Libraries were prepared by immunoSEQ multiplex PCR; TCRdb keeps only in-frame clonotypes and omits some of them. Of more than 85,000 clones in the sample, roughly 89% are singletons; the top ten hold 16%. Trimming pared 3 bases from V and 3 bases from J, leaving 14 bases between. CDR3 size: 15 residues. CDR1 is SGHAT, CDR2 FQNNGV, per germline. This entry is derived from a study of T cell responses to AZD1222 COVID-19 vaccine. The chain employs TRBV11-2 and TRBJ1-2, with a tentative D call TRBD1 (6 bases). The sequence was obtained from an adult in good health. The sequenced sample was peripheral blood, obtained on day 0 of AZD1222 vaccination. CDR3 amino acids: CASSFCWQGHYGYTF. In nucleotides, the CDR3 is TGTGCCAGCAGCTTTTGTTGGCAGGGGCACTATGGCTACACCTTC.